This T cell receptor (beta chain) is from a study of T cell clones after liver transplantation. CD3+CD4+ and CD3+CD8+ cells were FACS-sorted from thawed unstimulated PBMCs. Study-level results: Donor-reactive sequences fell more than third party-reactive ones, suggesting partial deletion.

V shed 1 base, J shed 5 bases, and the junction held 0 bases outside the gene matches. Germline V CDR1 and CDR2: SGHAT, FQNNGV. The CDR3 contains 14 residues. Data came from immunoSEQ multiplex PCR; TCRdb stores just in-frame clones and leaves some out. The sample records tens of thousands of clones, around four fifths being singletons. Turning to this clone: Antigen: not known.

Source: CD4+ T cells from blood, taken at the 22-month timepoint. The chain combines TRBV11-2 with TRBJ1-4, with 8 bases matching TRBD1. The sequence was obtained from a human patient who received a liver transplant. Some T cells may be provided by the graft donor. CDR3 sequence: CASSLAGGNEKLFF. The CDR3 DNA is TGTGCCAGCAGCTTAGCAGGGGGCAATGAAAAACTGTTTTTT.